This T cell receptor beta chain was captured in a study of T cell changes during pregnancy in multiple sclerosis. With 6 bases removed from V and 5 bases from J, the gap between germline ends came to 13 bases. This CDR3 comprises 12 residues. Germline CDR1 and CDR2: SQVTM and ANQGSEA. Data came from immunoSEQ multiplex PCR; TCRdb stores just in-frame clones and leaves some out. Among 73,000 or so clones listed, 91% were seen once. This clone appeared once. Sequenced material: peripheral blood, taken in the second trimester of pregnancy. This clonotype originated in a female donor with multiple sclerosis, enrolled in a pregnancy study. V and J are TRBV29-1 and TRBJ1-1, with D possibly TRBD1 on 6 matching bases. Here the CDR3 reads CSVQRGGTEAFF. For the CDR3, the DNA is TGCAGCGTCCAGAGGGGGGGTACTGAAGCTTTCTTT.